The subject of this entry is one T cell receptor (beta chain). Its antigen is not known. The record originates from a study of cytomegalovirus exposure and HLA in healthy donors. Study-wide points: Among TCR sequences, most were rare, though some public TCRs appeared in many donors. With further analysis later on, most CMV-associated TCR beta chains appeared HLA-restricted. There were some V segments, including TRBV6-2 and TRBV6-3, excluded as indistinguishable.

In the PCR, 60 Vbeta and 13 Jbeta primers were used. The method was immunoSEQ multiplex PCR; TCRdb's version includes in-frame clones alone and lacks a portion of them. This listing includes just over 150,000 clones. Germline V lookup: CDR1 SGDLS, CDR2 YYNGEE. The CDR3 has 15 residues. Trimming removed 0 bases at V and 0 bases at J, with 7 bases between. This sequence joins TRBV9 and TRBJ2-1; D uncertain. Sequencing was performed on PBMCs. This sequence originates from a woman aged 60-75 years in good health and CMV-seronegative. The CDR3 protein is CASSVGSSSYNEQFF. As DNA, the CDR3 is TGTGCCAGCAGCGTAGGCTCTAGCTCCTACAATGAGCAGTTCTTC.